A selection of T cell receptor beta chains follows, all from one sample in a study of T cells after yellow fever vaccination. TCRdb re-analysed the 5' RACE reads in MiXCR, keeping a single row per CDR3 protein. This sample has approximately 120,000 distinct CDR3 sequences; roughly 8.2% occur once, and the top ten carry roughly 40%. The sample was CD8+ T cells sorted from PBMCs, taken on the day of the yellow fever booster vaccination. The receptors originated from a man aged 18 to 35 who received the YFV17D yellow fever vaccine. Each CDR3 is given with its conserved first and last residue. The order of the fields is V gene, clone size, D gene, J gene, CDR3 protein, CDR3 DNA. The D gene is left open where the match is weak. The size field is filled for only some rows; it gives once, few, many or a size class.

TRBV4-1	many	-	TRBJ2-5	CASSQDRIQETQYF	TGCGCCAGCAGCCAAGATAGGATCCAAGAGACCCAGTACTTC
TRBV5-1	few	TRBD2	TRBJ2-7	CASSLYTLAGDEQYF	TGCGCCAGCAGCTTGTATACACTAGCGGGGGACGAGCAGTACTTC
TRBV30	few	TRBD1	TRBJ1-6	CAWSASGTGFSPLHF	TGTGCCTGGAGTGCATCTGGGACAGGGTTTTCACCCCTCCACTTT
TRBV7-9	few	-	TRBJ2-3	CASSSPYTGSTDTQYF	TGTGCCAGCAGCTCTCCGTACACCGGTAGCACAGATACGCAGTATTTT
TRBV29-1	many	-	TRBJ1-1	CSVATVEAFF	TGCAGCGTTGCGACGGTTGAAGCTTTCTTT
TRBV25-1	-	-	TRBJ2-7	CASSPHGERSYEQYF	TGTGCCAGCTCACCCCATGGGGAGCGCTCCTACGAGCAGTACTTC
TRBV7-9	few	TRBD1	TRBJ2-5	CASSLARGRMETQYF	TGTGCCAGCAGCTTAGCGAGGGGGCGGATGGAGACCCAGTACTTC
TRBV6-4	-	-	TRBJ2-2	CASSVGFANTGELFF	TGTGCCAGCAGTGTCGGTTTTGCGAACACCGGGGAGCTGTTTTTT
TRBV7-8	-	TRBD2	TRBJ2-1	CASSLRLAGYSYNEQFF	TGTGCCAGCAGCTTACGGCTAGCGGGATACTCCTACAATGAGCAGTTCTTC
TRBV19	-	-	TRBJ1-5	CASSIVTPRVSNQPQHF	TGTGCCAGTAGTATAGTAACGCCCAGGGTCAGCAATCAGCCCCAGCATTTT
TRBV25-1	many	-	TRBJ2-3	CASSEGGGTQRDTQYF	TGTGCCAGCAGCGAGGGGGGGGGGACCCAACGAGATACGCAGTATTTT
TRBV6-2/TRBV6-3	few	-	TRBJ2-5	CASSYSGYQETQYF	TGTGCCAGCAGTTACTCCGGGTACCAAGAGACCCAGTACTTC
TRBV6-2/TRBV6-3	few	TRBD2	TRBJ2-3	CASSYSTSGGADTQYF	TGTGCCAGCAGTTACTCGACTAGCGGGGGGGCAGATACGCAGTATTTT